The 16 T cell receptor beta chains in this list originate from one sample, sequenced in a study of blood T cell repertoires in COVID-19. Here immunoSEQ multiplex PCR was the method, and the copy in TCRdb shows in-frame clones only, minus some. This table has 55,000 to 90,000 clones, around 85% appearing once. Sequences were obtained from peripheral blood. Receptors originate from a woman of 80 years or more with active or convalescent COVID-19.

The V gene is TRBV11-2, the J gene TRBJ2-3, with 8 bases lining up with TRBD2. The CDR3 covers 16 residues. V shed 3 bases, J shed 4 bases, and the junction held 9 bases outside the gene matches. In germline, CDR1 is SGHAT, CDR2 FQNNGV. CDR3 residues: CASSFTGGHLPDTQYF. CDR3 nucleotides: TGTGCCAGCAGCTTTACGGGGGGGCACCTTCCAGATACGCAGTATTTT.

The chain employs TRBV5-8 and TRBJ1-2; 7 nucleotides match TRBD1. The CDR3 is made up of 16 amino acids. Germline CDR1 is SGHTS and CDR2 is YDEGEE. Unmatched junction bases numbered 10, after V lost 0 bases and J lost 5 bases. The CDR3 loop is CASSLAGGTRGYGYTF. The CDR3 region has the DNA TGTGCCAGCAGCTTGGCTGGAGGAACCAGGGGGTATGGCTACACCTTC.

The CDR3 coding sequence is TGTGCCAGCAGCTTAAGACACGACTACGAGCAGTACTTC. Translating it yields CASSLRHDYEQYF. This rearrangement joins TRBV7-8 to TRBJ2-7; D ambiguous. The CDR3 runs 13 residues. Trimming pared 2 bases from V and 3 bases from J, leaving 8 bases between. Germline V gives CDR1 SGHVS, CDR2 FQNEAQ.

The chain joins TRBV6-5 to TRBJ2-3; 7 bases agree with TRBD1. Germline V gene sequence: CDR1 MNHEY, CDR2 SVGAGI. Unmatched junction bases numbered 9, after V lost 6 bases and J lost 3 bases. The length of the CDR3 is 15 residues. The CDR3 DNA is TGTGCCAGCAGATCACAGGGGATTTTAACAGATACGCAGTATTTT. This sequence encodes CASRSQGILTDTQYF.

This chain links TRBV7-9 with TRBJ1-5; TRBD1 agrees at 11 bases. CDR1 and CDR2 from the germline V gene are SEHNR and FQNEAQ (reference sequence). Germline trimming cut 6 bases from V and 1 base from J; bases unmatched to any gene: 2. The CDR3 length is 15 residues. CDR3 in DNA: TGTGCCAGCAGTGGGGACAGGGGGAGCAATCAGCCCCAGCATTTT. Its protein product is CASSGDRGSNQPQHF.

V gene TRBV10-3 combines with J gene TRBJ2-1; D is perhaps TRBD2 (5 bases). The CDR3 is made up of 15 amino acids. The V and J ends lost 11 bases and 7 bases respectively, with 24 bases between them. CDR1 ENHRY and CDR2 SYGVKD come from the germline V gene. The CDR3 DNA sequence: TGTGCCTCATCATCCTCAGTCGGGGTTCGGAATGAGCAGTTCTTC. It codes for CASSSSVGVRNEQFF.

The V call is TRBV2, the J call TRBJ1-5; TRBD1 aligns across 8 bases. The J segment lost 6 bases and the V segment lost 3 bases, leaving 4 bases of the junction unmatched. The CDR3 is made up of 14 amino acids. Germline CDR1 reads SNHLY; CDR2 reads FYNNEI. The CDR3 region has the DNA TGTGCCAGCAGTGATACAGGGGGGGTTCAGCCCCAGCATTTT. Translation gives CASSDTGGVQPQHF.

This chain uses TRBV6-6 with TRBJ2-5; D possibly corresponds to TRBD2 (5 bases). Trimming stripped 7 bases from V and 2 bases from J, with 17 bases between. Germline loops: CDR1 MNHNY, CDR2 SVGAGI (reference sequence). The CDR3 totals 15 residues. The CDR3 loop reads CASMRVEYGQETQYF. The CDR3 nucleotides are TGTGCCAGCATGCGGGTAGAGTACGGACAAGAGACCCAGTACTTC.

The chain links TRBV6-1 to TRBJ1-2; 7 nucleotides match TRBD1. V gave up 1 base and J gave up 2 bases; unmatched junction bases: 7. This CDR3 has 16 residues. The V gene's germline CDR1 is MNHNS and CDR2 SASEGT. The CDR3 region has the DNA TGTGCCAGCAGTGAAGTGGGCGGCAGGGGGAACTATGGCTACACCTTC. Translating it yields CASSEVGGRGNYGYTF.

This clone is a singleton in its sample. The chain uses TRBV4-1 and TRBJ1-2; 8 bases are a match to TRBD1. The CDR3 has 17 residues. Germline CDR1 is MGHRA and CDR2 is YSYEKL. Germline trimming cut 3 bases from V and 4 bases from J; bases unmatched to any gene: 13. The CDR3 DNA sequence: TGCGCCAGCAGCCACCGCAAAACAGGACAGGGATTCTATGGCTACACCTTC. The encoded protein is CASSHRKTGQGFYGYTF.

The V and J genes are TRBV29-1 and TRBJ2-1, with D hard to call. This CDR3 is built from 12 residues. V lost 7 bases and J lost 9, with 16 bases in between. Looked up from germline, CDR1 is SQVTM and CDR2 is ANQGSEA. Here the CDR3 DNA reads TGCAGCGCCCGAATGAGCGATCTTGAGCAGTTCTTC. It specifies CSARMSDLEQFF.

The gene calls are TRBV15 and TRBJ2-2, with D possibly matching TRBD2 (6 bases). The CDR3 is 17 amino acids. With 1 base removed from V and 6 bases from J, the gap between germline ends came to 18 bases. Per germline, CDR1 LNHNV and CDR2 YYDKDF (reference sequence). The DNA for the CDR3 is TGTGCCACCAGCAGAGTCCACGGACTACCCCGGTCCGGGGAGCTGTTTTTT. This translates into CATSRVHGLPRSGELFF.

The chain has TRBV4-1 and TRBJ1-1, with TRBD1 identical over 7 bases. This CDR3 is 14 amino acids long. After removal of 8 bases from V and 1 base from J, the junction contained 7 bases not matched to a gene. Germline assignment: CDR1 MGHRA and CDR2 YSYEKL. CDR3 sequence: CASRPTGKNTEAFF. In nucleotides, the CDR3 is TGCGCCAGCCGACCGACAGGGAAGAACACTGAAGCTTTCTTT.

The V gene is TRBV3-1 (or the pseudogene TRBV3-2), the J gene TRBJ2-7; D not certain. V lost 1 base and J 2 bases, leaving 15 bases between the germline ends. The germline gives CDR1 LGHDT, CDR2 YNNKEL (reference sequence). The length of the CDR3 is 16 residues. CDR3 sequence: CASSQGPSGRTYEQYF. The DNA for the CDR3 is TGTGCCAGCAGCCAAGGGCCGTCTGGCAGGACCTACGAGCAGTACTTC.

The V call is TRBV2, the J call TRBJ2-7, with TRBD1 matching over 8 bases. Looked up from germline, CDR1 is SNHLY and CDR2 is FYNNEI. The V and J ends lost 4 bases and 3 bases, in that order; junction bases with no gene match: 5. This CDR3 has 14 amino acids. The DNA of the CDR3 is TGTGCCAGCAGTGGACAGGGGTCTTACTACGAGCAGTACTTC. This encodes CASSGQGSYYEQYF.

The chain joins TRBV21-1 to TRBJ2-7; the table's D call, TRBD2, has no DNA check behind it. TRBV21-1 corresponds to a pseudogene. The CDR3 covers 16 residues. CDR3 in amino acids: CASSARGPRSSYEQYF. CDR3 DNA sequence: TGTGCCAGCAGCGCGCGCGGCCCGCGGAGCTCCTACGAGCAGTACTTC.